These 15 T cell receptor beta chains came from one sample sequenced in a study of read filtering for tumor transcriptome and immune sequencing. This library used around 400 ng RNA and molecular barcoded adaptors spanning alpha/delta and beta/gamma chains. TCRdb reanalysed the reads using MiXCR and keeps one entry per CDR3 protein. Here the sample spans nearly 60,000 distinct CDR3 sequences, approximately 13% being singletons. The sample taken for sequencing was a population of CD138-negative cells sorted from bone marrow. The receptors come from a donor aged 40 or older with multiple myeloma.

In this sample, this clonotype turned up many times. J is TRBJ2-5 and V is TRBV4-1, with 10 bases matching TRBD1. V lost 0 bases, J lost 5 bases, and 6 bases stayed unmatched. The CDR3 has 16 residues. CDR1 and CDR2 (germline): MGHRA, YSYEKL. Here the CDR3 reads CASSQDRGTGVETQYF. The CDR3 DNA is TGCGCCAGCAGCCAAGATAGGGGGACAGGGGTTGAGACCCAGTACTTC.

The rearrangement joins TRBV7-9 to TRBJ1-2; 9 bases map to TRBD1. CDR1 is SEHNR and CDR2 is FQNEAQ in the germline V gene (reference sequence). CDR3 length equals 14 residues. Trimming took 11 bases from V and 5 from J; bases not matched to a gene: 12. Here the CDR3 DNA reads TGTGCCGGCCGTAAAACAGGGGGCGAGTATGGCTACACCTTC. Amino acids: CAGRKTGGEYGYTF.

In regard to this clonotype: One base away lies a much larger clone, so this may be a sequencing read error. The gene calls are TRBV5-1 and TRBJ2-1; D is uncertain. V was cut by 1 base and J by 6 bases, with 11 bases left in between. The CDR3 is made up of 14 amino acids. Germline loops: CDR1 SGHRS, CDR2 YFSETQ. As DNA, the CDR3 is TGCGCCAGCAGCTTGATAACAGAAAGCAATGAGCAGTTCTTC. This gives the protein CASSLITESNEQFF.

The table lists this clonotype with many counts. CDR3 coding DNA: TGCAGTGCTAGAGATCACGGACAGGGGGCTTTGGATAAGGAGACCCAGTACTTC. Protein product: CSARDHGQGALDKETQYF. The rearrangement links TRBV20-1 to TRBJ2-5, with 11 bases aligning to TRBD1. Trimming at V came to 0 bases and at J to 5 bases, leaving 14 bases not matched to a gene. This CDR3 has 18 amino acids. The germline V gene has CDR1 DFQATT and CDR2 SNEGSKA (reference sequence).

This clonotype was recorded many times. The chain recombines TRBV18 with TRBJ1-1; D gene uncertain. V lost 6 bases and J lost 3, with 14 bases in between. This CDR3 spans 14 amino acids. Germline values: CDR1 KGHSH, CDR2 LQKENI. The CDR3 nucleotides read TGTGCCAGCTCGTCAAAGGGTGTCGACACTGAAGCTTTCTTT. Amino acid sequence: CASSSKGVDTEAFF.

Note on this clonotype: This clone may be a read error of a much larger clone one base away. Here the CDR3 DNA reads TGTGCCAGCAGCTTAACGGGTGTTGGAGCTTTCTTT. This codes for CASSLTGVGAFF. The J gene is TRBJ1-1, the V gene TRBV7-3, with no clear D. Trimming removed 0 bases from V and 10 bases from J, with 9 bases in between. The CDR3 length is 12 residues. In germline, CDR1 is SGHTA, CDR2 FQGTGA.

Only a few counts were recorded for this clonotype. A read error may explain this, as a much larger clone is one base away. The chain links TRBV5-1 to TRBJ2-7; TRBD2 is a possible D gene (5 bases). CDR1 is SGHRS and CDR2 is YFSETQ in the germline V gene. V lost 5 bases to trimming and J lost 0 bases, with 6 bases between them. This CDR3 has 12 residues. DNA of the CDR3: TGCGCCAGCAGTGGAGGCTCCTACGAGCAGTACTTC. This codes for CASSGGSYEQYF.

This clonotype was seen more than once but under ten times. This sequence may be a read error, since a much larger clone differs from it by one base. CDR3 coding DNA: TGTGCCAGCAGCCCGGCCTACAAGGAGCTGTTCTTC. Residues: CASSPAYKELFF. The J gene is TRBJ2-1, the V gene TRBV3-1; no reliable D call. Looked up from germline, CDR1 is LGHDT and CDR2 is YNNKEL (reference sequence). This CDR3 spans 12 amino acids.

With regard to this clonotype: The junction departs from the called germline gene at one end, perhaps through a read error. The V gene is TRBV5-1, the J gene TRBJ2-3; weak D call: TRBD2 (5 bases). Looked up from germline, CDR1 is SGHRS and CDR2 is YFSETQ. The CDR3 runs to 15 residues. The CDR3 sequence is CASSLLDSSTDTLYF. CDR3 bases: TGCGCCAGCAGCTTGTTAGACTCTAGCACAGATACGCTGTATTTT.

This clonotype was seen repeatedly, ten times or more. CDR3 residues: CASSQGGQSYNEQFF. The CDR3 bases are TGCGCCAGCAGCCAAGGCGGACAGTCCTACAATGAGCAGTTCTTC. The chain has TRBV4-1 and TRBJ2-1; TRBD1 might be the D (6 bases). The CDR3 covers 15 residues. CDR1 and CDR2 (germline): MGHRA, YSYEKL. Trimming stripped 1 base from V and 1 base from J, with 8 bases between.

In this sample, this clonotype turned up many times. The V and J genes are TRBV28 and TRBJ1-5; 9 bases map to TRBD1. Trimming at V came to 1 base and at J to 7 bases, leaving 8 bases not matched to a gene. Germline V lookup: CDR1 MDHEN, CDR2 SYDVKM. CDR3 length: 16 amino acids. In DNA, the CDR3 is TGTGCCAGCAGTTTATCCCCCCGGACAGGGGAACAGCCCCAGCATTTT. Protein product: CASSLSPRTGEQPQHF.

In regard to this clonotype: Since no conserved phenylalanine or tryptophan closes the CDR3, a read error is the likely cause. The DNA is left out, because the CDR3 cannot be placed on it with certainty; the CDR3 is given as TCRdb lists it. The chain is built from TRBV12-3 or TRBV12-4 and TRBJ2-1; the table's D call, TRBD1, has no DNA check behind it. The CDR3 totals 14 residues, both ends included. The CDR3 is CASSWDRVRNEQLC.

The sample holds many counts of this clonotype. The chain uses TRBV5-1 and TRBJ2-7; TRBD1 matches at 9 bases. The V gene end was trimmed by 3 bases and the J gene end by 5 bases; junction bases not matched to a gene: 9. Germline CDR1 and CDR2: SGHRS and YFSETQ. The CDR3 runs 15 residues. The chain's CDR3 is CASSSTDRGGHEQYF. The CDR3 nucleotides are TGCGCCAGCAGCTCTACCGACAGGGGGGGTCACGAGCAGTACTTC.

Ten or more counts support this clonotype. This chain uses TRBV28 with TRBJ1-2, with a tentative D call TRBD1 (5 bases). The CDR3 sequence is 14 residues long. The V gene lost 5 bases and the J gene lost 5 bases, with 15 bases spanning the gap. From germline, CDR1 is MDHEN and CDR2 SYDVKM. CDR3 sequence (DNA): TGTGCCAGCAGTCGAGGACAAGCTGAGTATGGCTACACCTTC. This codes for CASSRGQAEYGYTF.

This clonotype occurred many times. The chain carries TRBV18 and TRBJ1-1; D gene ambiguous. This CDR3 is 13 amino acids long. Germline V lookup: CDR1 KGHSH, CDR2 LQKENI. The V gene lost 5 bases and the J gene lost 1 base, with 8 bases spanning the gap. This CDR3 is CASSNYTNTEAFF. The CDR3 nucleotides read TGTGCCAGCTCAAACTACACGAACACTGAAGCTTTCTTT.